This T cell receptor beta chain was captured in a study of blood T cell repertoires in COVID-19. The wider study: The United States, Italy and Spain supplied acute and convalescent COVID-19 samples.

Produced via immunoSEQ multiplex PCR; TCRdb's table is partial and in-frame only. The table lists 30,000 to 40,000 clones, 88% of them singletons. Losses at the gene ends were 11 bases for V and 4 bases for J; bases not matched to a gene: 9. CDR3 length: 13 residues. Germline CDR1 is SEHNR and CDR2 is FQNEAQ (reference sequence). This clonotype was obtained from a man aged 60 to 69 with active COVID-19. The chain carries TRBV7-9 and TRBJ1-2; 8 bases are a match to TRBD1. Sequencing was done on a sample of peripheral blood. The CDR3 nucleotides are TGTGCCGGGGGACAGGCTTTCCCCTATGGCTACACCTTC. It specifies CAGGQAFPYGYTF.